This T cell receptor beta chain came from a study of blood T cells in healthy people across ages. Study context: About one barcoded beta molecule per two T cells came from capture by template switching. Study observations and caveats: A roughly linear age-dependent decrease characterized TCR beta diversity per million T cells.

This CDR3 has 16 residues. V lost 1 base, J lost 2 bases, and 12 bases lay in between. A sample-barcoded 5' primer and a J-beta primer mix were used in a second PCR of roughly 6 to 12 cycles. One entry per CDR3 protein, called by TCRdb with MiXCR from the 5' RACE reads. Of 1.5 million to 2 million distinct CDR3 sequences in the sample, 30% to 40% were seen once. In regard to this clonotype: Its target is not known.

This receptor was taken from a human donor in good health. The source material was blood. The chain employs TRBV12-3 or TRBV12-4 and TRBJ1-5; no clear D gene. For the CDR3, the DNA is TGTGCCAGCAGTTTAGACAGAATCGAGGGCAATCAGCCCCAGCATTTT. The encoded protein is CASSLDRIEGNQPQHF.